This is a list of T cell receptor beta chains from one sample in a study of cytomegalovirus exposure and HLA in healthy donors. Data came from immunoSEQ multiplex PCR; TCRdb stores just in-frame clones and leaves some out. The sample records 110,000 or so clones, 82% being singletons. Sequenced input: PBMCs. Receptors originate from a woman under 30 in good health and CMV-seronegative. CDR3s include the opening cysteine and the closing phenylalanine or tryptophan. The order of the fields is V gene, clone size, D gene, J gene, CDR3 DNA, CDR3 protein. D genes are given only for firm matches. The size of a clone is reported for some rows only, either as once, few or many, or as a class for expanded clones.

V gene: TRBV2
clone size: .
D gene: .
J gene: TRBJ1-1
CDR3 DNA: TGTGCCAGCAGCATCCCGGGGGGCCGAAGGGGAAACACTGAAGCTTTCTTT
CDR3 protein: CASSIPGGRRGNTEAFF

V gene: TRBV7-2
clone size: .
D gene: .
J gene: TRBJ1-2
CDR3 DNA: TGTGCCAGCAGCTTAGATGCGGCTAACTATGGCTACACCTTC
CDR3 protein: CASSLDAANYGYTF

V gene: TRBV4-2
clone size: .
D gene: TRBD2
J gene: TRBJ2-1
CDR3 DNA: TGTGCCAGCAGCCAACCGACTAGCGGGGCCTACAATGAGCAGTTCTTC
CDR3 protein: CASSQPTSGAYNEQFF

V gene: TRBV4-1
clone size: .
D gene: .
J gene: TRBJ1-2
CDR3 DNA: TGCGCCAGCAGCCTCCCCGGAGCTGGCTACACCTTC
CDR3 protein: CASSLPGAGYTF

V gene: TRBV28
clone size: .
D gene: .
J gene: TRBJ1-1
CDR3 DNA: TGTGCCACACTTTTCGGGAGGGGGACTGAAGCTTTCTTT
CDR3 protein: CATLFGRGTEAFF

V gene: TRBV7-2
clone size: .
D gene: TRBD1
J gene: TRBJ2-2
CDR3 DNA: TGTGCCAGCAGCTTACGGACAGGTGGCGGGGAGCTGTTTTTT
CDR3 protein: CASSLRTGGGELFF

V gene: TRBV9
clone size: .
D gene: TRBD1
J gene: TRBJ2-2
CDR3 DNA: TGTGCCAGCAGCCCACGAAACCGGGACAGGACAGAGGGGGAGCTGTTTTTT
CDR3 protein: CASSPRNRDRTEGELFF

V gene: TRBV7-2
clone size: .
D gene: .
J gene: TRBJ1-1
CDR3 DNA: TGTGCCAGCAGCTTAGGGCCAGGATGGCTAGAAGCTTTCTTT
CDR3 protein: CASSLGPGWLEAFF

V gene: TRBV5-1
clone size: once
D gene: TRBD1
J gene: TRBJ1-1
CDR3 DNA: TGCGCCAGCAGCCTAATGACAGGGTCAAACACTGAAGCTTTCTTT
CDR3 protein: CASSLMTGSNTEAFF

V gene: TRBV7-9
clone size: .
D gene: .
J gene: TRBJ1-2
CDR3 DNA: TGTGCCAGCAGCTCAGGGGTCCATGGCTACACCTTC
CDR3 protein: CASSSGVHGYTF

V gene: TRBV5-6
clone size: .
D gene: .
J gene: TRBJ1-2
CDR3 DNA: TGTGCCAGCAGCTCGGGGTCCCACCTTAACTATGGCTACACCTTC
CDR3 protein: CASSSGSHLNYGYTF

V gene: TRBV7-2
clone size: .
D gene: .
J gene: TRBJ2-7
CDR3 DNA: TGTGCCAGCAGCTTAGCGCTGGGAGAACAGTACTTC
CDR3 protein: CASSLALGEQYF

V gene: TRBV6-6
clone size: .
D gene: .
J gene: TRBJ2-5
CDR3 DNA: TGTGCCAGCAGTTACACTAGCCAAACCCAGTACTTC
CDR3 protein: CASSYTSQTQYF

V gene: TRBV7-9
clone size: once
D gene: .
J gene: TRBJ2-5
CDR3 DNA: TGTGCCAGCAGCCGAACAGGGCATGGGACCCAGTACTTC
CDR3 protein: CASSRTGHGTQYF

V gene: TRBV15
clone size: .
D gene: TRBD2
J gene: TRBJ2-1
CDR3 DNA: TGTGCCACCAGCCGAGAGGGGACTAGCGGGAGGGCCTTCTACAATGAGCAGTTCTTC
CDR3 protein: CATSREGTSGRAFYNEQFF

V gene: TRBV18
clone size: .
D gene: TRBD1
J gene: TRBJ2-2
CDR3 DNA: TGTGCCAGCTCACCTACAGGGGTGAACACCGGGGAGCTGTTTTTT
CDR3 protein: CASSPTGVNTGELFF

V gene: TRBV14
clone size: .
D gene: .
J gene: TRBJ1-1
CDR3 DNA: TGTGCCAGCAGCCAAGGGCAGGGAAGCACTGAAGCTTTCTTT
CDR3 protein: CASSQGQGSTEAFF

V gene: TRBV11-2
clone size: few
D gene: TRBD1
J gene: TRBJ1-2
CDR3 DNA: TGTGCCAGCAGCCCGGACAGGGGGAGGGTCTACACCTTC
CDR3 protein: CASSPDRGRVYTF

V gene: TRBV4-2
clone size: .
D gene: .
J gene: TRBJ2-5
CDR3 DNA: TGTGCCAGCAGCCGATCACAGAGCCAAGAGACCCAGTACTTC
CDR3 protein: CASSRSQSQETQYF

V gene: TRBV6-1
clone size: .
D gene: TRBD1
J gene: TRBJ1-2
CDR3 DNA: TGTGCCAGCAGTGAAGTGGACAGGGTCGGTGGCTACACCTTC
CDR3 protein: CASSEVDRVGGYTF

V gene: TRBV25-1
clone size: .
D gene: TRBD1
J gene: TRBJ1-2
CDR3 DNA: TGTGCCAGCAACCAGAATAGGGGACAGGGACGGTATGGCTACACCTTC
CDR3 protein: CASNQNRGQGRYGYTF

V gene: TRBV30
clone size: .
D gene: TRBD2
J gene: TRBJ2-3
CDR3 DNA: TGTGCCTGGGAGACTAGCGCAGATACGCAGTATTTT
CDR3 protein: CAWETSADTQYF

V gene: TRBV4-3
clone size: .
D gene: TRBD2
J gene: TRBJ2-1
CDR3 DNA: TGCGCCAGCAGCCAGGACCCGGGGGGGAACTTCAATGAGCAGTTCTTC
CDR3 protein: CASSQDPGGNFNEQFF

V gene: TRBV28
clone size: .
D gene: .
J gene: TRBJ2-7
CDR3 DNA: TGTGCCAGCAGTCCGGGGGGGGACAGGGCTGCCTACGAGCAGTACTTC
CDR3 protein: CASSPGGDRAAYEQYF

V gene: TRBV5-4
clone size: .
D gene: TRBD1
J gene: TRBJ1-2
CDR3 DNA: TGTGCCAGCAGCTTCGACAGGGGGAACTATGGCTACACCTTC
CDR3 protein: CASSFDRGNYGYTF